The 8 T cell receptor beta chains listed next were all sequenced from one sample in a study of a mutant IDH1 vaccine in newly diagnosed glioma. No antigens are known for them. This table comes from immunoSEQ multiplex PCR, and its TCRdb copy is limited to in-frame clones, with some not included. The table includes fewer than 65,000 clones, over 70% detected once. The time point: week 11, during vaccination. In every dose of vaccine, 300 ug of mutant IDH1 20-mer peptide was given alongside topical imiquimod. The specimen comprised PBMCs, sampled from a glioma patient whose treatment included an IDH1 peptide vaccine. These TCRs come from a man aged 50 or older with glioma.

As concerns this clone: The junction shows a germline mismatch at one end, possibly a read error. This chain connects TRBV6-1 to TRBJ1-3, with D perhaps matching TRBD1 (5 bases). There are 16 residues in the CDR3. Looked up from germline, CDR1 is MNHNS and CDR2 is SASEGT. The CDR3 DNA reads TGTGCCAGCAGCGAAGTGGGCAGGGTCTCTGGAAACACCATATATTTT. Translated, it gives CASSEVGRVSGNTIYF.

The J gene is TRBJ1-2, the V gene TRBV2; weak D call: TRBD1 (5 bases). V shed 5 bases and J shed 1 base, with 5 bases lying between them. CDR3 length equals 12 residues. CDR1 and CDR2 (germline): SNHLY, FYNNEI. CDR3 loop: CASSQGNYGYTF. The CDR3 region has the DNA TGTGCCAGCAGTCAGGGTAACTATGGCTACACCTTC.

The chain couples TRBV27 to TRBJ1-6; D possibly corresponds to TRBD1 (5 bases). CDR1 is MNHEY, CDR2 SMNVEV, per germline (reference sequence). V lost 5 bases and J lost 8, with 22 bases in between. CDR3 length: 17 amino acids. The CDR3 DNA is TGTGCCAGCAGTCCCCGACAAACAGTCGCGGGGGATTCACCCCTCCACTTT. It specifies CASSPRQTVAGDSPLHF.

The chain is built from TRBV7-8 and TRBJ2-5, with D tentatively TRBD1 or TRBD2 (5 bases each). CDR3 length: 18 amino acids. The germline V and J ends were trimmed by 2 bases and 2 bases, with 21 bases remaining between them. Looked up from germline, CDR1 is SGHVS and CDR2 is FQNEAQ. The CDR3 loop is CASSLISGREYGQETQYF. CDR3 nucleotide sequence: TGTGCCAGCAGCTTAATAAGCGGCAGGGAGTACGGGCAAGAGACCCAGTACTTC.

The gene calls are TRBV10-3 and TRBJ2-5; D gene unclear. This CDR3 is built from 14 residues. V dropped 2 bases and J dropped 2 bases, with 9 bases sitting between them. The germline V gene has CDR1 ENHRY and CDR2 SYGVKD. The CDR3 region is CAISERAAQETQYF. In DNA, the CDR3 is TGTGCCATCAGTGAGCGGGCCGCACAAGAGACCCAGTACTTC.

The V gene is TRBV12-5, the J gene TRBJ1-3, with 10 bases that match TRBD1. CDR1 and CDR2 from the germline V gene are LGHNT and FRNRAP. Trimming cost V 0 bases and J 4 bases; bases outside gene matches: 9. This CDR3 spans 18 amino acids. CDR3 nucleotide sequence: TGTGCTAGTGGTTTGGTCTTGACAGGGGGCTTTGTAGGAAACACCATATATTTT. Its translation: CASGLVLTGGFVGNTIYF.

This clone was detected once. The chain has TRBV2 and TRBJ1-3, with 7 positions matching TRBD1. Germline values: CDR1 SNHLY, CDR2 FYNNEI. CDR3 length equals 17 residues. J lost 2 bases, V lost 3 bases, and 10 bases had no gene match. CDR3 nucleotide sequence: TGTGCCAGCAGTGACCAGCCAACAGGGGCCGCTGGAAACACCATATATTTT. Protein: CASSDQPTGAAGNTIYF.

This chain joins TRBV7-9 and TRBJ2-5; D is unresolved. Per the germline V gene, CDR1 is SEHNR and CDR2 is FQNEAQ (reference sequence). This CDR3 spans 14 amino acids. V lost 6 bases and J lost 5, with 16 bases in between. The CDR3 reads CASSPLDGAETQYF. CDR3 nucleotide sequence: TGTGCCAGCAGTCCCCTTGACGGCGCGGAGACCCAGTACTTC.